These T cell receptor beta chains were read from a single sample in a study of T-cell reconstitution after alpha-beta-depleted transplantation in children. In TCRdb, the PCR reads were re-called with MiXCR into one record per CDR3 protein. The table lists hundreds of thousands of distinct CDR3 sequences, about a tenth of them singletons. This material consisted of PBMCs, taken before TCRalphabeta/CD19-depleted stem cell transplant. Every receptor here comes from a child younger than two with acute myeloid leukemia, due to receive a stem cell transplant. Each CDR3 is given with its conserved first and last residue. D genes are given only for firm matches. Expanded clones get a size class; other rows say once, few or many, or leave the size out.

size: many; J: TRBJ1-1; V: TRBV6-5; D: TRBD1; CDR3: CASSYSQGGFTEAFF; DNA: TGTGCCAGCAGTTACTCCCAGGGGGGGTTCACTGAAGCTTTCTTT
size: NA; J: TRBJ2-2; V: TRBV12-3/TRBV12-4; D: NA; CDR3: CASSLGIGTNTGELFF; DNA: TGTGCCAGCAGTTTAGGGATCGGGACCAACACCGGGGAGCTGTTTTTT
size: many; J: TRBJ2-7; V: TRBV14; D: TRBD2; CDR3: CASSRARTSATYEQYF; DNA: TGTGCCAGCAGCCGGGCCAGGACTAGTGCTACCTACGAGCAGTACTTC
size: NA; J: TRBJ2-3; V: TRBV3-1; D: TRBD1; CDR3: CASCHRQGQTDTQYF; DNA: TGTGCCAGCTGCCACCGACAGGGCCAGACAGATACGCAGTATTTT
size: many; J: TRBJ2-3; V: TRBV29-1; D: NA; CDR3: CSVRSEFGDTQYF; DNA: TGCAGCGTACGGAGTGAGTTCGGAGATACGCAGTATTTT
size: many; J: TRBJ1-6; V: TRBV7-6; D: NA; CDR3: CASSKGGLYNSPLHF; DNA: TGTGCCAGCAGCAAAGGAGGTCTCTATAATTCACCCCTCCACTTT
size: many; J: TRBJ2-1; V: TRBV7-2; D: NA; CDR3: CASSLALSGNEQFF; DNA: TGTGCCAGCAGCTTGGCCCTAAGCGGGAATGAGCAGTTCTTC
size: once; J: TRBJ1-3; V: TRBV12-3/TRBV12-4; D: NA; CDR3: CASSFQATSGNTIYF; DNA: TGTGCCAGCAGTTTTCAGGCCACCTCTGGAAACACCATATATTTT
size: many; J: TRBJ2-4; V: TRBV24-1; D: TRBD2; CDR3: CATSDPSLGEGNIQYF; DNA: TGTGCCACCAGTGATCCCTCGCTAGGGGAGGGAAACATTCAGTACTTC
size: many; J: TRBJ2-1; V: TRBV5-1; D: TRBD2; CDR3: CASSWGLAGPYNEQFF; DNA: TGCGCCAGCAGCTGGGGACTAGCGGGGCCCTACAATGAGCAGTTCTTC
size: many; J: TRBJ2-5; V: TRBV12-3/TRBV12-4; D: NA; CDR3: CASRYPGLVETQYF; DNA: TGTGCCAGCAGATACCCAGGGCTGGTGGAGACCCAGTACTTC
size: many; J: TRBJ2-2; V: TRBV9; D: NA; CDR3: CASSVENQIRELFF; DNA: TGTGCCAGCAGCGTAGAAAATCAGATAAGGGAGCTGTTTTTT
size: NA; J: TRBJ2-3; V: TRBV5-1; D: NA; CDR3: CASSLGVSSDTDTQYF; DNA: TGCGCCAGCAGCTTGGGGGTTTCTAGCGACACAGATACGCAGTATTTT
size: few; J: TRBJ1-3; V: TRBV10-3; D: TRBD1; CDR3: CAIRPGQGIRGSGNTIYF; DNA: TGTGCCATCAGGCCGGGACAGGGAATACGGGGCTCTGGAAACACCATATATTTT
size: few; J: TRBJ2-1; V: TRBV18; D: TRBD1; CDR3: CASSPQGAGGNEQFF; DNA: TGTGCCAGCTCACCACAGGGGGCTGGGGGAAATGAGCAGTTCTTC
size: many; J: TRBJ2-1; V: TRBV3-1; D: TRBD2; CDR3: CASSQDTSGRFSEQFF; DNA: TGTGCCAGCAGCCAAGATACTAGCGGGAGGTTTAGTGAGCAGTTCTTC
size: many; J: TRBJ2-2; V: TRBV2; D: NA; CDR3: CASSEDNTGELFF; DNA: TGTGCCAGCAGTGAAGACAACACCGGGGAGCTGTTTTTT
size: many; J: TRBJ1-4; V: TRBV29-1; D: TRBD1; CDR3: CSATTGGQEKLFF; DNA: TGCAGCGCTACGACAGGGGGGCAGGAAAAACTGTTTTTT
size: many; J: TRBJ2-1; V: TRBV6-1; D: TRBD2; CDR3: CASSERRELVYNEQFF; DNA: TGTGCCAGCAGTGAAAGGCGGGAGCTGGTCTACAATGAGCAGTTCTTC
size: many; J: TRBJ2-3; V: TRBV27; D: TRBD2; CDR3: CASSLMGGGSSKDTQYF; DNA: TGTGCCAGCAGTTTAATGGGCGGGGGGAGCTCCAAAGATACGCAGTATTTT
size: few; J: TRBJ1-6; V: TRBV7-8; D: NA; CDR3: CASSPVRGVGSPLHF; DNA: TGTGCCAGCAGCCCAGTCCGGGGGGTCGGTTCACCCCTCCACTTT
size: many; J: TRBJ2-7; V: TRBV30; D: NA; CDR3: CAWRRVDEQYF; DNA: TGTGCCTGGAGACGCGTGGACGAGCAGTACTTC
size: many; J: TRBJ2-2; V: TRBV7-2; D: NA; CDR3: CASSHSFGGNTGELFF; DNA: TGTGCCAGCAGCCATTCGTTCGGTGGGAACACCGGGGAGCTGTTTTTT
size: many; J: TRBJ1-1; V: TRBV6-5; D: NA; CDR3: CASSYSRGVQNTEAFF; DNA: TGTGCCAGCAGTTACAGTCGAGGGGTCCAGAACACTGAAGCTTTCTTT
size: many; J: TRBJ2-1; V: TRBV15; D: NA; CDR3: CATSARDSSNEQFF; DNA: TGTGCCACCAGCGCACGCGACAGTTCCAATGAGCAGTTCTTC
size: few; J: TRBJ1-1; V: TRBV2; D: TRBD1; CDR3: CAIPTGEGNTEAFF; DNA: TGTGCCATCCCTACAGGGGAGGGGAACACTGAAGCTTTCTTT
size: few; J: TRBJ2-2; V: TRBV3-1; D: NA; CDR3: CASSPSLGAGELFF; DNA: TGTGCCAGCAGCCCGAGCCTTGGGGCCGGGGAGCTGTTTTTT
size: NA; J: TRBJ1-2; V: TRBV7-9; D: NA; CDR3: CASSPRGYGHTF; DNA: TGTGCCAGCAGCCCCCGTGGGTATGGCCACACCTTC
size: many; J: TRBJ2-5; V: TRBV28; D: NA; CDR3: CASRTWREETQYF; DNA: TGTGCCAGCAGGACGTGGAGGGAGGAGACCCAGTACTTC
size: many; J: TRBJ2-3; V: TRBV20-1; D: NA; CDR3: CSARDFIKHSTDTQYF; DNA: TGCAGTGCTAGAGATTTTATTAAGCATAGCACAGATACGCAGTATTTT
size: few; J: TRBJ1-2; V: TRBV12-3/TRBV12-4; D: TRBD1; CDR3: CASSSRGQGGGYTF; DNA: TGTGCCAGCAGTTCCAGGGGGCAGGGGGGTGGCTACACCTTC
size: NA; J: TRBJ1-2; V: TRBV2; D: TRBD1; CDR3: CASSAVTGAEGGYTF; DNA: TGTGCCAGCAGTGCGGTGACAGGGGCCGAGGGGGGCTACACCTTC
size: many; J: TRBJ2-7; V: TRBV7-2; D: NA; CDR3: CASSLWPYEQYF; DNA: TGTGCCAGCAGCTTATGGCCTTACGAGCAGTACTTC
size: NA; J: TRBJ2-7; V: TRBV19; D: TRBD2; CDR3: CASSMTSGRQYF; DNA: TGTGCCAGTAGTATGACTAGCGGGAGGCAGTACTTC
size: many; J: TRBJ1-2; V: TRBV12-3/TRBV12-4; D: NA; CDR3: CASSLRGQPKYGYTF; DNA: TGTGCCAGCAGTTTACGGGGACAACCAAAGTATGGCTACACCTTC
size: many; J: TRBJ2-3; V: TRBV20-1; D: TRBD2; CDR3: CSAPDYLAGGVIGTDTQYF; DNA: TGCAGTGCCCCTGATTACCTAGCGGGAGGAGTAATAGGCACAGATACGCAGTATTTT
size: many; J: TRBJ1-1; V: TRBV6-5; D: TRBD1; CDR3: CASSFTGVNTEAFF; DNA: TGTGCCAGCAGTTTTACAGGGGTGAACACTGAAGCTTTCTTT
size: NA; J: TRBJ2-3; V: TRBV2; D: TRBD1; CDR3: CASRRTGDADTQYF; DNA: TGTGCCAGCAGGAGGACAGGGGATGCAGATACGCAGTATTTT
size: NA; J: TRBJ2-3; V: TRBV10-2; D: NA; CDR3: CASSEWRVTDTQYF; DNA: TGCGCCAGCAGTGAGTGGAGGGTCACAGATACGCAGTATTTT
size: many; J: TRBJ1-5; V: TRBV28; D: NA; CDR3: CASTLGGQINQPQHF; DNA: TGTGCCAGCACCTTGGGAGGGCAGATCAATCAGCCCCAGCATTTT